This T cell receptor beta chain was captured in a study of response to subunit inactivated influenza vaccine (dated by TCRdb to 2016 to 2019). In the study overall: To follow how T cells responded to a trivalent subunit inactivated influenza vaccine, the researchers relied on deep quantitative profiling of the T cell receptor repertoire. Points the paper makes about the study in general: The authors proposed that each seasonal influenza vaccination may bring in only a limited number of new T cells.

Regarding this clonotype: It has no known antigen specificity. Per-base quality was not reported, and no clone a single base away is much larger than it.

The germline V gene encodes CDR1 DFQATT and CDR2 SNEGSKA (reference sequence). V sheds 7 bases and J sheds 0 bases, leaving 14 bases between their ends. From its cysteine to its phenylalanine, the CDR3 spans 14 amino acids. Only the CDR3 DNA stays, 42 bases, in frame from base 1. Libraries were made using RT-PCR. Sequencing took place on an Illumina HiSeq 2500. Using fastp trimming at Q25 and MiXCR clonotype assembly, TCRdb reanalyzed the public sequencing data and kept in-frame beta chains. For every CDR3 protein sequence, its rows merge into one entry that carries the most common genes and DNA. In all, the sample holds 650,000 to 800,000 distinct CDR3 sequences, and approximately 14% of those were seen once. The ten most abundant clones make up less than 7% of the sample.

Sequences were derived from PBMCs from blood, sampled 14 days before vaccination. This receptor was obtained from a man aged 50 or older who received an inactivated influenza vaccine. Donor details come from another sample of the same person, matched by shared clones. The chain couples TRBV20-1 to TRBJ2-3; no D gene can be assigned with confidence. Read as DNA, the sequence is TGCAGTGTCAGACCCCCGACTAGCACAGATACGCAGTATTTT. It specifies CSVRPPTSTDTQYF.